This T cell receptor (beta chain) stems from a study of blood T cell repertoires in COVID-19. Using immunoSEQ multiplex PCR, the repertoire was profiled, and TCRdb retains in-frame clones only, with some absent. This table holds 250,000 or so clones, 86% found once. The source of this sequence is a man younger than 40 with active or convalescent COVID-19. Sequenced sample: peripheral blood.

CDR3 nucleotides: TGCGCCAGCAGCCGACTACTAGTTGCTGACACCGGGGAGCTGTTTTTT. Its translation: CASSRLLVADTGELFF. The V gene is TRBV4-1, the J gene TRBJ2-2; TRBD2 is a possible D gene (5 bases). Germline values: CDR1 MGHRA, CDR2 YSYEKL. CDR3 length equals 16 residues. Trimming removed 4 bases at V and 3 bases at J, with 15 bases between.